Listed below are T cell receptor beta chains from one sample, sequenced in a study of blood T cell repertoires in COVID-19. Sequenced by immunoSEQ multiplex PCR; TCRdb stores in-frame clones only, minus some. The data show about 74,000 clones, around 90% seen once. Sequencing input: peripheral blood. All receptors come from a woman at least 80 years old with acute or convalescent COVID-19. Both conserved end residues are part of each CDR3. A D gene is named only where the DNA matches it firmly. Expanded clones are given a class, and other clones once, few, many or no size at all.

TRBJ1-2,once,TRBV28,.,TGTGCCAGCAGCGAGACTTTTTATGGCTACACCTTC,CASSETFYGYTF
TRBJ2-1,.,TRBV19,TRBD1,TGTGCCAGTAGTCGGCTTCAGGGGGCCGACTACAATGAGCAGTTCTTC,CASSRLQGADYNEQFF
TRBJ1-2,.,TRBV19,.,TGTGCCAGTAGTACCCTCCCCCGAGACTATGGCTACACCTTC,CASSTLPRDYGYTF
TRBJ1-2,.,TRBV5-4,.,TGTGCCAGCAGCACTCGACAGGCGAAATATGGCTACACCTTC,CASSTRQAKYGYTF
TRBJ2-3,.,TRBV30,.,TGTGCCTCCCAGGGCACAGATACGCAGTATTTT,CASQGTDTQYF
TRBJ2-1,.,TRBV5-5,.,TGTGCCAGCAGCCCGGAGGGTAGGGTGAATGAGCAGTTCTTC,CASSPEGRVNEQFF
TRBJ2-5,.,TRBV30,TRBD2,TGTGCCTGGAGTGAACTAGCGGGAGCCCAAGAGACCCAGTACTTC,CAWSELAGAQETQYF
TRBJ1-3,.,TRBV25-1,.,TGTGCCAGCAGTGCAATTTCGACAGTCTCCTCTGGAAACACCATATATTTT,CASSAISTVSSGNTIYF
TRBJ1-2,.,TRBV15,.,TGTGCCACCAGCAGAGACTACGCGGGTGGCTACACCTTC,CATSRDYAGGYTF
TRBJ2-5,few,TRBV29-1,TRBD1,TGCAGCTACGACAGGGAATTTAGAGAGACCCAGTACTTC,CSYDREFRETQYF
TRBJ1-4,few,TRBV19,.,TGTGCCAGTAGTTTGGGACTAGGAACTAATGAAAAACTGTTTTTT,CASSLGLGTNEKLFF
TRBJ2-2,.,TRBV3-1/TRBV3-2,TRBD1,TGTGCCAGCAGCCTACAGGGGGCTAACACCGGGGAGCTGTTTTTT,CASSLQGANTGELFF
TRBJ2-4,.,TRBV15,.,TGTGCCACCAGCAGAGGCGGGGTAGAAAACATTCAGTACTTC,CATSRGGVENIQYF
TRBJ2-7,.,TRBV18,.,TGTGCCAGCTCACCAGGCAGGTCTACCTACGAGCAGTACTTC,CASSPGRSTYEQYF
TRBJ2-7,.,TRBV5-8,.,TGTGCCAGCAGCTTTGTGCGGGCCAGCTCCTACGAGCAGTACTTC,CASSFVRASSYEQYF
TRBJ1-3,.,TRBV18,.,TGTGCCAGCTCACCAAGCCTCAATTTGCGGGGAAACACCATATATTTT,CASSPSLNLRGNTIYF
TRBJ2-7,few,TRBV29-1,TRBD2,TGCAGCGCCCAGACTAGCGGGGCCCCGGGAGAGCAGTACTTC,CSAQTSGAPGEQYF
TRBJ2-5,few,TRBV3-1/TRBV3-2,TRBD2,TGTGCCAGCAGCCAAGGGCCGGGCGCGGCTAGCGGGGGGGATTTACAAGAGACCCAGTACTTC,CASSQGPGAASGGDLQETQYF
TRBJ2-6,.,TRBV18,TRBD2,TGTGCCAGCTCACTCCGGACTAGCGGGAGTGTCACTGGGGCCAACGTCCTGACTTTC,CASSLRTSGSVTGANVLTF
TRBJ2-7,.,TRBV11-1,.,TGTGCCAGCAGCTTCGCGGTGAGCTACGAGCAGTACTTC,CASSFAVSYEQYF
TRBJ1-2,.,TRBV28,.,TGTGCCAGCAGTGGGCCACAGTTTTTTGGCTACACCTTC,CASSGPQFFGYTF
TRBJ1-4,.,TRBV7-2,.,TGTGCCAGCAGCTTACAGGGGACTAATGAAAAACTGTTTTTT,CASSLQGTNEKLFF
TRBJ2-1,.,TRBV6-5,TRBD2,TGTGCCACGGGGACTAGCGGGGCGGCGGGGAATGAGCAGTTCTTC,CATGTSGAAGNEQFF
TRBJ2-7,.,TRBV2,TRBD1,TGTGCCAGCAGGTGGACAGGGATGAACGAGCAGTACTTC,CASRWTGMNEQYF
TRBJ1-6,.,TRBV4-2,.,TGTGCCAGCAGGGCAGGGACTGATAATTCACCCCTCCACTTT,CASRAGTDNSPLHF
TRBJ1-2,once,TRBV19,TRBD1,TGTGCCAGTAGTATCACAGGGGAAGTCAATGGCTACACCTTC,CASSITGEVNGYTF
TRBJ2-3,.,TRBV7-9,.,TGTGCCAGCAGCTTGTCCCAGAACACAGATACGCAGTATTTT,CASSLSQNTDTQYF
TRBJ1-6,.,TRBV6-5,TRBD1,TGTGCCAGCAGTTATGGTGCAGGGGGATATAATTCACCCCTCCACTTT,CASSYGAGGYNSPLHF
TRBJ1-3,.,TRBV9,.,TGTGCCAGCAGCCCACGACAGTCTCTAGGATCTGGAAACACCATATATTTT,CASSPRQSLGSGNTIYF
TRBJ1-5,.,TRBV19,TRBD1,TGTGCCAGTACCCCGGGACAGGGGTTTCAGCCCCAGCATTTT,CASTPGQGFQPQHF
TRBJ1-4,.,TRBV5-6,.,TGTGCCAGCAGCTTGGGGACGAGGGCTGAAAAACTGTTTTTT,CASSLGTRAEKLFF
TRBJ1-2,few,TRBV27,TRBD1,TGTGCCAGCAGAAACCGAGGACAGGGCCGCGGCTACACCTTC,CASRNRGQGRGYTF
TRBJ1-5,.,TRBV19,.,TGTGCCACTGAAAGGGGCACCCCTAATCAGCCCCAGCATTTT,CATERGTPNQPQHF
TRBJ2-7,.,TRBV19,.,TGTGCCAGTAGTTCCCGGACTACGCCACTTTACGAGCAGTACTTC,CASSSRTTPLYEQYF
TRBJ2-7,.,TRBV7-8,TRBD1,TGTGCCAGCAGCCCAGACAGGGAAGGGTACGAGCAGTACTTC,CASSPDREGYEQYF
TRBJ2-5,.,TRBV7-6,TRBD2,TGTGCCAGCAGCCTCAAGGGTGGTAGCGGGAGCGTTCGCCAAGAGACCCAGTACTTC,CASSLKGGSGSVRQETQYF
TRBJ2-1,.,TRBV7-9,.,TGTGCCAGCAGCGCCGACAGGGAGCAGTTCTTC,CASSADREQFF
TRBJ1-2,few,TRBV6-1,.,TGTGCCAGCAGTGAAGAATGGGCACAAAATAACTATGGCTACACCTTC,CASSEEWAQNNYGYTF
TRBJ2-2,.,TRBV4-2,TRBD1,TGTGCCAGCAGCCAGGGCGCTACAGGGGCCGCCGGGGAGCTGTTTTTT,CASSQGATGAAGELFF
TRBJ1-2,.,TRBV5-1,.,TGCGCCAGCAGGAGGGAGAACTATGGCTACACCTTC,CASRRENYGYTF
TRBJ2-1,.,TRBV6-2/TRBV6-3,.,TGTGCCAGCAGCCCTCTAGGAGGTCTAAGCAATGAGCAGTTCTTC,CASSPLGGLSNEQFF
TRBJ1-2,.,TRBV7-2,TRBD1,TGTGCCAGCACCCTTACAGGGGGCGCGAGCTATGGCTACACCTTC,CASTLTGGASYGYTF
TRBJ2-7,few,TRBV6-2/TRBV6-3,.,TGTGCCAGCAGTTTGGGCCTACCTTTGGAGCAGTACTTC,CASSLGLPLEQYF
TRBJ1-1,.,TRBV19,TRBD1,TGTGCCAGTAGTGCCGACAGGGGGCCGCTGAACACTGAAGCTTTCTTT,CASSADRGPLNTEAFF
TRBJ2-7,.,TRBV6-5,TRBD1,TGTGCCAGCAGCTACAGGGGTTCCTACGAGCAGTACTTC,CASSYRGSYEQYF
TRBJ2-3,.,TRBV9,TRBD1,TGTGCCAGCAGCGGGGGCCGGGACAGGGTCACAGATACGCAGTATTTT,CASSGGRDRVTDTQYF